This record looks at one T cell receptor beta chain sequence and its context. Its antigen is not identified. The record originates from a study of response to subunit inactivated influenza vaccine. General observations from the study: New T cells are recruited in small numbers by each seasonal influenza vaccination, according to the authors' suggestion.

MiXCR, applied by TCRdb to the RT-PCR reads, yields one record per CDR3 protein. The sample records some 850,000 distinct CDR3 sequences, about 18% being singletons. Sequencing used PBMCs from blood, obtained roughly 5 days after vaccination. The clonotype was recovered from a man aged 50-59 years who received an inactivated influenza vaccine.

CDR3 loop: CASSGDQPQHF. The CDR3 nucleotides read TGTGCCAGCAGCGGTGATCAGCCCCAGCATTTT. The chain has TRBV28 and TRBJ1-5; the D is unclear. The CDR3 is 11 amino acids. Germline CDR1 MDHEN, CDR2 SYDVKM. Trimming pared 6 bases from V and 5 bases from J, leaving 5 bases between.